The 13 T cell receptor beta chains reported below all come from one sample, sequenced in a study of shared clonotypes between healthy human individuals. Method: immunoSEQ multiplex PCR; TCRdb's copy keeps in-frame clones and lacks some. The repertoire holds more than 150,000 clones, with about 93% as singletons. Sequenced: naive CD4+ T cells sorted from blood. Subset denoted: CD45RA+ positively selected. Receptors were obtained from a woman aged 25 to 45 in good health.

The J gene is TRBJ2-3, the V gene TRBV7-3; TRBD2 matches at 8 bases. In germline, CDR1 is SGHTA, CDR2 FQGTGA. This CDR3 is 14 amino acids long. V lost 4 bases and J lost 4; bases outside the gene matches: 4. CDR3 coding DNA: TGTGCCAGCAGCTCCGGGAGGGGTCCAGATACGCAGTATTTT. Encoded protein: CASSSGRGPDTQYF.

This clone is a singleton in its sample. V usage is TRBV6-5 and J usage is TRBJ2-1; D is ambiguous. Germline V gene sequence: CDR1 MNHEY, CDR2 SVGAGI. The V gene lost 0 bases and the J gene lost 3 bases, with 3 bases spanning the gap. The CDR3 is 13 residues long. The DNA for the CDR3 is TGTGCCAGCAGTTACTCGATCTACAATGAGCAGTTCTTC. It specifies CASSYSIYNEQFF.

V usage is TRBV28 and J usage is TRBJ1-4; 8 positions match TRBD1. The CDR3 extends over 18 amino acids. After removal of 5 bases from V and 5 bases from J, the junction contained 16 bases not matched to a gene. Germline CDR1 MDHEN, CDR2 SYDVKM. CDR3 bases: TGTGCCAGCAGTCTACCGATCGCGGACAGGGTTTTAAATGAAAAACTGTTTTTT. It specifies CASSLPIADRVLNEKLFF.

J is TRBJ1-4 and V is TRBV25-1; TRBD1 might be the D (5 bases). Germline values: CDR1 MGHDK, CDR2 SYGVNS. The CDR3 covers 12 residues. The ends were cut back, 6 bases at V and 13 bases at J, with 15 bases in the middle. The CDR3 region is CASSLYNDRLFF. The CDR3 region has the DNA TGTGCCAGCAGCTTATACAACGACAGACTGTTTTTT. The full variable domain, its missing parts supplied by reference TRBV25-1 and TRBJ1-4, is EADIYQTPRYLVIGTGKKITLECSQTMGHDKMYWYQQDPGMELHLIHYSYGVNSTEKGDLSSESTVSRIRTEHFPLTLESARPSHTSQYLCASSLYNDRLFFGSGTQLSVL.

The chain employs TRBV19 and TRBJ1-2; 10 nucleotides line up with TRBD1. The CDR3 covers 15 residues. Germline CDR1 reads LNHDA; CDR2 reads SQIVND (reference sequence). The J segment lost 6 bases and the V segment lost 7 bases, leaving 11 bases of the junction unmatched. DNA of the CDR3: TGTGCCAGTACCCCCGGACCGGGACAGGGGAATGGCTACACCTTC. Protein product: CASTPGPGQGNGYTF.

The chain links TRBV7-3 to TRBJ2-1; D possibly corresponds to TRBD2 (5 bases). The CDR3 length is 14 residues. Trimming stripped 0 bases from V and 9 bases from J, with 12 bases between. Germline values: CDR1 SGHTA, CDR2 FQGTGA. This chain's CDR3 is CASSLTGGRSEQFF. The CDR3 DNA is TGTGCCAGCAGCTTAACGGGTGGGAGAAGTGAGCAGTTCTTC.

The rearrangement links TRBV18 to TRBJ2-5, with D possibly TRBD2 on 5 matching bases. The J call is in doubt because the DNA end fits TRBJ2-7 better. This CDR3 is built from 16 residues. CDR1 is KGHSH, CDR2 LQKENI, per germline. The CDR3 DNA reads TGTGCCAGCTCACCCGGATTTGAGGGCACGTCCTACGAGCAGTACTTC. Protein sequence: CASSPGFEGTSYEQYF.

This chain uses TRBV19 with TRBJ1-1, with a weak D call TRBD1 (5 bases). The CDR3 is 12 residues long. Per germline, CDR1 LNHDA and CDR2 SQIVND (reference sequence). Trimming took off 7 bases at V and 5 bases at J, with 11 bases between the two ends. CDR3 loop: CASMGRLTEAFF. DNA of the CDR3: TGTGCCAGTATGGGACGGTTAACTGAAGCTTTCTTT.

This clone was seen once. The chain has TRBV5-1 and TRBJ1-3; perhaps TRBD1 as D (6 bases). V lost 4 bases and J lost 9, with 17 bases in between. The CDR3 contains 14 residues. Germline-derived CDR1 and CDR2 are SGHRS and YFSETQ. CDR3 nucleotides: TGCGCCAGCAGCATGGACAGATCGCCAACCACCATATATTTT. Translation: CASSMDRSPTTIYF.

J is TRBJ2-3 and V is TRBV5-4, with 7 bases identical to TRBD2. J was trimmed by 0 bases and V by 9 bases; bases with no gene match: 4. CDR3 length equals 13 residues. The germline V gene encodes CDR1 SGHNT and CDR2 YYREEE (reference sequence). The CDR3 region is CATASGSTDTQYF. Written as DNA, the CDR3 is TGTGCCACCGCTAGCGGTAGCACAGATACGCAGTATTTT.

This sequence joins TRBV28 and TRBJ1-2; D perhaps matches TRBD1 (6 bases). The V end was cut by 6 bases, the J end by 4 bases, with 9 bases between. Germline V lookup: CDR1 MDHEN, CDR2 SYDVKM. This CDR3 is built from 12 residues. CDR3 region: CASRMTGYGYTF. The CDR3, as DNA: TGTGCCAGCAGAATGACAGGCTATGGCTACACCTTC.

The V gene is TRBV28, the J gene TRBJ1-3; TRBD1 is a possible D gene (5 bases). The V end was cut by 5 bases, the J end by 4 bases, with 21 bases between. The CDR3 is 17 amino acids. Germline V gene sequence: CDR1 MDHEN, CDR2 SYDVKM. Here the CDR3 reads CASSRASVRTLGNTIYF. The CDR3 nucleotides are TGTGCCAGCAGTCGAGCCTCCGTTAGGACACTGGGAAACACCATATATTTT.

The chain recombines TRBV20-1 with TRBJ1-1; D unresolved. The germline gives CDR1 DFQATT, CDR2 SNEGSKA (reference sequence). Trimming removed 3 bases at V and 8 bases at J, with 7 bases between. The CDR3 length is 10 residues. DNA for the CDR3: TGCAGTGCTAGGCGGCGAGAAGCTTTCTTT. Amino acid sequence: CSARRREAFF.